A selection of T cell receptor beta chains follows, all from one sample in a study of cytomegalovirus exposure and HLA in healthy donors. Using immunoSEQ multiplex PCR, the repertoire was profiled, and TCRdb retains in-frame clones only, with some absent. Among under 150,000 clones, around 81% were seen once, and the ten largest hold 0.6% to 0.7%. The sample taken for sequencing was PBMCs. The receptor source for this set is a man aged 18 to 29 in good health and CMV-seronegative. CDR3s include the opening cysteine and the closing phenylalanine or tryptophan. Each record gives: J gene, clone size, D gene, V gene, CDR3 DNA, CDR3 protein. D genes are given only for firm matches. Expanded clones are given a class, and other clones once, few, many or no size at all.

>TRBJ1-2|-|-|TRBV28
TGTGCCAGCAGAGGCGAGGCAGGGGTTTACGGCTACACCTTC
CASRGEAGVYGYTF
>TRBJ2-5|-|TRBD1|TRBV28
TGTGCCAGCAGTTTGGCCTGGGGACAGGGGGAGACCCAGTACTTC
CASSLAWGQGETQYF
>TRBJ2-7|few|TRBD1|TRBV18
TGTGCCAGCTCATCGGGACAGAGCTCCTACGAGCAGTACTTC
CASSSGQSSYEQYF
>TRBJ2-1|-|TRBD1|TRBV6-6
TGTGCCAGCAGTCGGACAGGGCTTTTATTTAATGAGCAGTTCTTC
CASSRTGLLFNEQFF
>TRBJ2-3|few|TRBD2|TRBV6-4
TGTGCCAGCTCGACTAGCGGGGGGGCCACAGATACGCAGTATTTT
CASSTSGGATDTQYF
>TRBJ1-2|-|-|TRBV6-5
TGTGCCAGCAATCAGGGAAGGGGCTATGGCTACACCTTC
CASNQGRGYGYTF
>TRBJ2-5|-|-|TRBV7-9
TGTGCATCGAGGCCTAAAGTACGGGGTCAAGAGACCCAGTACTTC
CASRPKVRGQETQYF
>TRBJ2-3|-|-|TRBV7-3
TGTGCCAGCAGCGACGATAGGACATCTACTTACACAGATACGCAGTATTTT
CASSDDRTSTYTDTQYF
>TRBJ2-2|-|TRBD2|TRBV7-6
TGTGCCAGCAGCGTACTAGCGGGGGGGCCGAAGACCGGGGAGCTGTTTTTT
CASSVLAGGPKTGELFF
>TRBJ2-7|-|TRBD2|TRBV4-1
TGCGCCAGCAGCCCTGGACTAGCGGGGCATAAGACACCCTACGAGCAGTACTTC
CASSPGLAGHKTPYEQYF
>TRBJ2-3|-|-|TRBV5-1
TGCGCCAGCAGCTTGGTTCGGGGGATTATAATAACAGATACGCAGTATTTT
CASSLVRGIIITDTQYF
>TRBJ1-6|-|TRBD1|TRBV27
TGTGCCACCTCCCTTAAGGGGGGACAGCTAAATTCACCCCTCCACTTT
CATSLKGGQLNSPLHF
>TRBJ1-1|-|-|TRBV11-3
TGTGCCAGCAGCTTGGCGGGACCTGGAACTGAAGCTTTCTTT
CASSLAGPGTEAFF
>TRBJ1-1|-|-|TRBV10-1
TGCGCCAGCAGTGAGAGTGGGGGGTATACTGAAGCTTTCTTT
CASSESGGYTEAFF
>TRBJ1-4|-|-|TRBV7-2
TGTGCCAGCAGCTTAGCGCGGGGGTTCACTAATGAAAAACTGTTTTTT
CASSLARGFTNEKLFF
>TRBJ1-2|few|-|TRBV6-1
TGTGCCGCCTCCAGTGGGCAGGGGTTTTTTCGCTACACCTTC
CAASSGQGFFRYTF
>TRBJ1-6|few|TRBD1|TRBV28
TGTGCCAGCAGTTTCCTACAGGGGTCTAATTCACCCCTCCACTTT
CASSFLQGSNSPLHF
>TRBJ2-7|-|-|TRBV7-9
TGTTCCAGCAGCTTCCTGGCGGTCGAGCAGTACTTC
CSSSFLAVEQYF
>TRBJ2-1|-|TRBD2|TRBV30
TGTGCCTGGATCCACTTAGCGGGGACCTACAATGAGCAGTTCTTC
CAWIHLAGTYNEQFF
>TRBJ1-2|-|-|TRBV9
TGTGCCAGCACCTTACAGGGTGAGGTGGGGGTAGATGGCTACACCTTC
CASTLQGEVGVDGYTF
>TRBJ2-2|once|TRBD2|TRBV12-5
TGTGCTAGTGGTTTGGTACCTGGGGGGGAGGGCCCCCGCGGGGAGCTGTTTTTT
CASGLVPGGEGPRGELFF
>TRBJ1-5|few|-|TRBV19
TGTGCCAGTAGTATCGGCATTCTTAGCAATCCGCCCCAGCATTTT
CASSIGILSNPPQHF
>TRBJ1-1|-|-|TRBV9
TGTGCCAGCAGCGCTAGAAACACTGAAGCTTTCTTT
CASSARNTEAFF
>TRBJ1-2|few|TRBD1|TRBV6-6
TGTGCCAGCAGTTTTACAGGGGGCGCCCGGGGCTACACCTTC
CASSFTGGARGYTF
>TRBJ1-4|few|-|TRBV19
TGTGCCAGTAGTATACGGGAAGATCATGAAAAACTGTTTTTT
CASSIREDHEKLFF
>TRBJ1-5|-|-|TRBV30
TGTGCCTGGAGCTACTCGTATCAGCCCCAGCATTTT
CAWSYSYQPQHF
>TRBJ2-7|-|TRBD1|TRBV7-9
TGTGCCAGCAGCTTAGTTCCAGGGGGAGACCCCTACGAGCAGTACTTC
CASSLVPGGDPYEQYF
>TRBJ2-3|-|-|TRBV7-8
TGTGCCAGCAGCTTATACACAGATACGCAGTATTTT
CASSLYTDTQYF
>TRBJ2-1|-|TRBD2|TRBV19
TGTGCCAGTAGTCTCCGGACCCCAGCGGGGGGCGATGAGCAGTTCTTC
CASSLRTPAGGDEQFF
>TRBJ1-6|-|-|TRBV10-2
TGCGCCAGCAGACTTTCTTATAATTCACCCCTCCACTTT
CASRLSYNSPLHF
>TRBJ2-1|-|-|TRBV7-3
TGTGCCAGCAGCTCGGCCGAGGGGGTCAATGAGCAGTTCTTC
CASSSAEGVNEQFF
>TRBJ2-1|-|TRBD2|TRBV11-2
TGTGCCAGCAGCTTACTACTAGCGGTGGGGGAGCAGTTCTTC
CASSLLLAVGEQFF
>TRBJ2-3|-|-|TRBV7-2
TGTGCCAGCAGCTTAGCGGTAGAGCAGTATTTT
CASSLAVEQYF
>TRBJ1-1|-|TRBD1|TRBV10-3
TGTGCCATCAGTGATGACAGGGGCTCCACTGAAGCTTTCTTT
CAISDDRGSTEAFF
>TRBJ1-4|-|-|TRBV7-3
TGTGCCAGCAGCTTAGGAGGAAGGACTAATGAAAAACTGTTTTTT
CASSLGGRTNEKLFF
>TRBJ1-2|-|-|TRBV30
TGTGCCTGGAGTCGACGGGGGGCTAACTATGGCTACACCTTC
CAWSRRGANYGYTF
>TRBJ1-1|-|-|TRBV11-2
TGTGCCAGCAGCTTAGAATTCTTCACGGGAGCTTTCTTT
CASSLEFFTGAFF
>TRBJ1-6|once|TRBD1|TRBV30
TGTGCCTGGAGTATACAGGGGAGTTCACCCCTCCACTTT
CAWSIQGSSPLHF
>TRBJ2-5|once|-|TRBV5-1
TGCGCCAGCAGCTTTCCGACCCCAGGGGTGGAGACCCAGTACTTC
CASSFPTPGVETQYF
>TRBJ2-1|-|-|TRBV4-1
TGCGCCAGCAGCCAAGATGTGGGCATACAGTTCTTC
CASSQDVGIQFF
>TRBJ2-3|-|TRBD2|TRBV10-3
TGTGCCATCAGTGCACTGACTAGCGGGGGCACAGATACGCAGTATTTT
CAISALTSGGTDTQYF
>TRBJ2-1|once|TRBD1|TRBV6-1
TGTGCCAGCAGTGAAACACCGGGACAGGGCTACAATGAGCAGTTCTTC
CASSETPGQGYNEQFF
>TRBJ1-2|-|-|TRBV11-2
TGTGCCAGCAGCCTCACCCCGACGGCATTAAGGGGTGGCTACACCTTC
CASSLTPTALRGGYTF
>TRBJ2-1|once|-|TRBV5-1
TGCGCCAGCAGTTTAGTCTACAATGAGCAGTTCTTC
CASSLVYNEQFF
>TRBJ2-7|-|-|TRBV4-3
TGCGCCAGCAGCCAAGACCCACTCTACGAGCAGTACTTC
CASSQDPLYEQYF
>TRBJ1-2|-|TRBD1|TRBV11-2
TGTGCCAGCAGCTTACTCCGGACAGGGGATTATGGCTACACCTTC
CASSLLRTGDYGYTF
>TRBJ2-3|-|-|TRBV5-1
TGCGCCAGCAGCTTGGAAGGGGTTGGTTTGACAGATACGCAGTATTTT
CASSLEGVGLTDTQYF
>TRBJ2-7|-|TRBD1|TRBV6-5
TGTGCCAGCAGTACTTACAGGGGGCCGACCTACGAGCAGTACTTC
CASSTYRGPTYEQYF
>TRBJ1-6|few|-|TRBV7-2
TGTGCCAGCAGCTCCGATGGGAGTTCACCCCTCCACTTT
CASSSDGSSPLHF
>TRBJ1-5|-|-|TRBV10-1
TGCGCCAGCAGTGAGATGAGGGATCAGCCCCAGCATTTT
CASSEMRDQPQHF